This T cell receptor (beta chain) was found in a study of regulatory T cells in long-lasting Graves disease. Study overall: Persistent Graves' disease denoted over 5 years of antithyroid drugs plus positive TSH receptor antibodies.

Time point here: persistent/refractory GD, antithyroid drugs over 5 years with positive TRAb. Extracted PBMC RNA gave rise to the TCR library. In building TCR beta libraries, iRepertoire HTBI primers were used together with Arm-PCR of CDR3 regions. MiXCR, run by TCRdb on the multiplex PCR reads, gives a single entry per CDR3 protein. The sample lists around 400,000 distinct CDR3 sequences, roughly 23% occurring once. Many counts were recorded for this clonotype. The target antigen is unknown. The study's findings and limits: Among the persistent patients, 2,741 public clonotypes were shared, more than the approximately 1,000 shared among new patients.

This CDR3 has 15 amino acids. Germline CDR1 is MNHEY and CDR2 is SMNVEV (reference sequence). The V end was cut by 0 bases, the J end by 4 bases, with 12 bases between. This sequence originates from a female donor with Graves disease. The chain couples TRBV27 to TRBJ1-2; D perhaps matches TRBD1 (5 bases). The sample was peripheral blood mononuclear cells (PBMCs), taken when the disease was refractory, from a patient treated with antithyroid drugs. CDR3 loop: CASSLSADSLYGYTF. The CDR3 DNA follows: TGTGCCAGCAGTTTATCGGCTGACAGCCTCTATGGCTACACCTTC.